The 2 T cell receptor beta chains reported below all come from one sample, sequenced in a study of radiation and T cells in renal cell carcinoma. Assay: immunoSEQ multiplex PCR; the TCRdb copy retains only in-frame clones and omits some. The sample shows approximately 140,000 clones, roughly 83% of them seen only once. This sample's time point: baseline pretreatment blood. Treatment of the sample: 15 Gy SBRT to primary tumor, nephrectomy 4 weeks later. Sequenced here: blood, sampled from a patient whose treatment included radiotherapy and nephrectomy. Receptors originate from a woman aged 45-59 years with renal cell carcinoma.

This clone occurred once. This sequence joins TRBV5-1 and TRBJ2-5; 12 positions match TRBD2. CDR1 and CDR2 (germline): SGHRS, YFSETQ. This CDR3 contains 16 residues. The V segment lost 2 bases and the J segment 3 bases; nucleotides outside the gene matches: 5. CDR3 sequence reads: CASSFLAGGIKETQYF. CDR3 in DNA: TGCGCCAGCAGCTTCCTAGCGGGAGGGATCAAAGAGACCCAGTACTTC. Full variable domain (rest looked up from reference TRBV5-1 and TRBJ2-5): KAGVTQTPRYLIKTRGQQVTLSCSPISGHRSVSWYQQTPGQGLQFLFEYFSETQRNKGNFPGRFSGRQFSNSRSEMNVSTLELGDSALYLCASSFLAGGIKETQYFGPGTRLLVL.

With regard to this clone: The sample carries other DNA sequences with the same CDR3. This sequence joins TRBV19 and TRBJ2-6, with TRBD1 as a possible D gene (5 bases). Germline values: CDR1 LNHDA, CDR2 SQIVND (reference sequence). V was shortened by 0 bases and J by 4 bases, with 7 bases between the two germline ends. This CDR3 spans 15 amino acids. DNA for the CDR3: TGTGCCAGTAGTATAGACAGGGCCGGGGCCAACGTCCTGACTTTC. Encoded protein: CASSIDRAGANVLTF.